Included here is one T cell receptor beta chain sequence, with context. The CDR3 is made up of 13 amino acids. V lost 4 bases and J lost 10; bases outside the gene matches: 6. In germline, CDR1 is MNHEY, CDR2 SMNVEV (reference sequence). Generated by immunoSEQ multiplex PCR, the TCRdb table keeps only in-frame clones and is missing some. Here the sample spans more than 4,000 clones, about 85% being singletons. The data stem from a study of blood T cell dynamics during melanoma immunotherapy. Background on the study: Patients with metastatic melanoma got pembrolizumab or nivolumab-ipilimumab as first-line care.

Time point of the sample: pre-treatment baseline. One draw preceded checkpoint blockade; another followed its first cycle at week 3. This receptor was taken from a human donor with melanoma. The gene calls are TRBV27 and TRBJ1-3, with 8 nucleotides matching TRBD1. Specimen: blood, collected from a patient treated with checkpoint blockade. The CDR3 reads CASSSARQGTIYF. The CDR3 DNA is TGTGCCAGCAGTTCCGCGCGACAGGGGACCATATATTTT.